Listed below are T cell receptor beta chains from one sample, sequenced in a study of identical twins. TCRdb independently ran MiXCR on the 5' RACE reads; one entry per CDR3 protein. This table holds about 240,000 distinct CDR3 sequences, under 12% found once. Source material: memory T cells sorted from blood. The receptors were sampled from a man aged 50-60 years in good health. CDR3s include the opening cysteine and the closing phenylalanine or tryptophan. Fields, in order: clone size, D gene, V gene, J gene, CDR3 protein, CDR3 DNA. A D gene is named only where the DNA matches it firmly. A clone size is listed for some rows: how often the clone was seen (once, few, many), or a class if it is expanded.

>few|TRBD2|TRBV11-2|TRBJ2-2
CASSPRGLAGGTGELFF
TGTGCCAGCAGCCCCCGGGGGCTAGCGGGGGGCACCGGGGAGCTGTTTTTT
>-|TRBD1|TRBV3-1|TRBJ1-2
CASSQAQGAYGYTF
TGTGCCAGCAGCCAGGCACAGGGGGCCTATGGCTACACCTTC
>many|TRBD2|TRBV27|TRBJ2-6
CASSLLAGDPGANVLTF
TGTGCCAGCAGTTTACTAGCGGGAGACCCTGGGGCCAACGTCCTGACTTTC
>-|TRBD1|TRBV7-2|TRBJ1-4
CASSQTGGRKKLFF
TGTGCCAGCAGCCAGACAGGGGGTAGGAAAAAACTGTTTTTT
>-|TRBD1|TRBV7-9|TRBJ2-1
CASSPPQGARYNEQFF
TGTGCCAGCAGCCCCCCACAGGGGGCGCGGTACAATGAGCAGTTCTTC
>many|TRBD1|TRBV6-1|TRBJ2-4
CASRQTRGIAKNIQYF
TGTGCCAGCCGACAGACCAGGGGGATAGCCAAAAACATTCAGTACTTC
>few|-|TRBV24-1|TRBJ2-3
CATSDSTGRDGDTQYF
TGTGCCACCAGTGATTCAACAGGCCGCGACGGAGATACGCAGTATTTT
>few|TRBD2|TRBV7-2|TRBJ2-5
CASSLASSGPTQYF
TGTGCCAGCAGCTTAGCGTCTAGCGGGCCGACCCAGTACTTC
>few|TRBD2|TRBV29-1|TRBJ2-1
CSVVTSGIYNEQFF
TGCAGCGTTGTGACTAGCGGGATCTACAATGAGCAGTTCTTC
>-|-|TRBV20-1|TRBJ1-1
CSARGDGGLGQAFF
TGCAGTGCTAGAGGTGATGGGGGTCTTGGTCAAGCTTTCTTT
>many|TRBD2|TRBV6-2/TRBV6-3|TRBJ2-1
CASRPSGRNFEQFF
TGTGCCAGCAGGCCTAGCGGGAGGAACTTTGAGCAGTTCTTC
>many|-|TRBV6-1|TRBJ2-5
CASTPGQSFQETQYF
TGTGCCAGCACCCCGGGTCAGAGTTTTCAAGAGACCCAGTACTTC
>few|TRBD1|TRBV5-5|TRBJ2-7
CASSVDRGLSYEQYF
TGTGCCAGCAGCGTGGACAGGGGGCTCTCCTACGAGCAGTACTTC
>few|TRBD1|TRBV20-1|TRBJ2-2
CSARRQGDTGELFF
TGCAGTGCTAGACGACAGGGGGACACCGGGGAGCTGTTTTTT
>few|-|TRBV6-1|TRBJ1-2
CASSEGGTNYGYTF
TGTGCCAGCAGTGAAGGAGGGACTAACTATGGCTACACCTTC
>-|-|TRBV6-6|TRBJ2-5
CASSYPPGETQYF
TGTGCCAGCAGTTACCCTCCGGGCGAGACCCAGTACTTC
>few|-|TRBV5-4|TRBJ2-5
CASSLTGRPISTETQYF
TGTGCCAGCAGCCTAACGGGACGCCCCATTTCAACAGAGACCCAGTACTTC
>many|TRBD2|TRBV29-1|TRBJ2-1
CSVPGLGGILNEQFF
TGCAGCGTTCCGGGGTTGGGAGGGATTCTCAATGAGCAGTTCTTC
>many|TRBD1|TRBV5-6|TRBJ1-2
CASSSRTGAAYGYTF
TGTGCCAGCAGCTCCCGGACAGGGGCGGCCTATGGCTACACCTTC
>many|TRBD2|TRBV3-1|TRBJ2-4
CASSQVRSSGGAGLGIQYF
TGTGCCAGCAGCCAAGTTCGGTCTAGCGGGGGGGCCGGGTTAGGCATTCAGTACTTC
>-|TRBD1|TRBV28|TRBJ2-7
CASSLYGKRTGDEQYF
TGTGCCAGCAGTTTGTATGGAAAGAGGACAGGGGACGAGCAGTACTTC
>few|-|TRBV12-3/TRBV12-4|TRBJ1-1
CASSSSGAVNTEAFF
TGTGCCAGCAGTTCGTCAGGGGCGGTGAACACTGAAGCTTTCTTT
>many|-|TRBV4-1|TRBJ1-4
CASSHVLRRTRNEKLFF
TGCGCCAGCAGCCACGTCCTCCGAAGGACGCGTAATGAAAAACTGTTTTTT
>many|-|TRBV4-3|TRBJ2-1
CASSQAAGSNEQFF
TGCGCCAGCAGCCAAGCGGCGGGGAGCAATGAGCAGTTCTTC
>few|-|TRBV28|TRBJ2-7
CASSLDSNYEQYF
TGTGCCAGCAGTTTAGACAGTAACTACGAGCAGTACTTC
>many|TRBD2|TRBV7-2|TRBJ2-7
CASRETSVTYEQYF
TGTGCCAGCCGGGAGACTAGCGTTACCTACGAGCAGTACTTC
>many|-|TRBV12-3/TRBV12-4|TRBJ1-1
CASSADWASQAFF
TGTGCCAGCAGTGCGGACTGGGCTAGTCAAGCTTTCTTT
>many|-|TRBV11-2|TRBJ2-3
CASSPNTVGTQYF
TGTGCCAGCAGCCCCAATACCGTTGGTACGCAGTATTTT
>many|TRBD1|TRBV5-1|TRBJ1-1
CASSLAGTAEAFF
TGCGCCAGCAGCTTGGCCGGGACAGCCGAAGCTTTCTTT
>few|-|TRBV6-5|TRBJ1-1
CASSYHPYEGSTEAFF
TGTGCCAGCAGCTACCACCCTTATGAGGGGAGCACTGAAGCTTTCTTT
>few|TRBD2|TRBV6-2/TRBV6-3|TRBJ2-1
CASSATILAGYNEQFF
TGTGCCAGCAGTGCCACGATCCTAGCGGGCTACAATGAGCAGTTCTTC
>many|TRBD1|TRBV12-3/TRBV12-4|TRBJ2-7
CASGNPTGSSYEQYF
TGTGCCAGCGGCAACCCGACAGGGAGCTCCTACGAGCAGTACTTC
>few|-|TRBV5-1|TRBJ2-1
CASSLTVGNNEQFF
TGCGCCAGCAGCTTGACAGTGGGGAACAATGAGCAGTTCTTC
>few|TRBD2|TRBV11-2|TRBJ2-5
CASSITTSGDLIGTQYF
TGTGCCAGCAGCATAACTACTAGCGGGGATTTGATAGGGACCCAGTACTTC
>many|-|TRBV6-2/TRBV6-3|TRBJ2-1
CASSYSWGTGGNEQFF
TGTGCCAGCAGTTACTCCTGGGGAACGGGCGGCAATGAGCAGTTCTTC
>many|TRBD2|TRBV7-2|TRBJ2-7
CASSLSLGGGGTYEQYF
TGTGCCAGCAGCTTATCATTGGGCGGGGGGGGAACCTACGAGCAGTACTTC
>-|-|TRBV25-1|TRBJ1-2
CASSYKGGYGYTF
TGTGCCAGCAGTTATAAGGGGGGCTATGGCTACACCTTC
>few|-|TRBV7-9|TRBJ2-2
CASSLGPQNTGELFF
TGTGCCAGCAGCTTGGGACCGCAGAACACCGGGGAGCTGTTTTTT
>few|TRBD1|TRBV6-2/TRBV6-3|TRBJ1-5
CASGTGNSNQPQHF
TGTGCCAGCGGGACAGGGAATAGCAATCAGCCCCAGCATTTT
>few|-|TRBV2|TRBJ2-5
CASVLGGTSQETQYF
TGTGCCAGCGTACTCGGAGGCACGAGTCAAGAGACCCAGTACTTC
>many|TRBD1|TRBV20-1|TRBJ2-7
CSASPITTWTGNSYEQYF
TGCAGTGCTAGCCCGATTACTACGTGGACAGGCAACTCCTACGAGCAGTACTTC